Below, 10 T cell receptor beta chains from the same sample are listed, as sequenced in a study of cytomegalovirus exposure and HLA in healthy donors. Vbeta (60) and Jbeta (13) primers were used in the PCR. Some clones are missing from TCRdb's copy, which holds only in-frame ones; the method was immunoSEQ multiplex PCR. The sample holds some 190,000 clones, 70% to 80% seen once. Sequencing was carried out using PBMCs. The source is a man aged 18 to 29 in good health and CMV-seronegative.

The chain carries TRBV5-4 and TRBJ1-1; the match to TRBD1 covers 7 bases. J gave up 3 bases and V 4 bases, and 18 bases lay outside the gene matches. The CDR3 sequence is 18 residues long. Germline lookup yields CDR1 SGHNT and CDR2 YYREEE (reference sequence). CDR3 in DNA: TGTGCCAGCAGCCCAGGGGGGAAATTTAGGGACGGTCACACTGAAGCTTTCTTT. Translated: CASSPGGKFRDGHTEAFF.

This clone has just a few counts. The chain combines TRBV6-5 with TRBJ2-7, with 8 bases aligning to TRBD2. The CDR3 covers 15 residues. Per the germline V gene, CDR1 is MNHEY and CDR2 is SVGAGI. Trimming cost V 0 bases and J 6 bases; bases outside gene matches: 7. The CDR3 protein is CASSYSYGLAAEQYF. Here the CDR3 DNA reads TGTGCCAGCAGTTACTCATATGGACTAGCTGCCGAGCAGTACTTC.

The chain combines TRBV4-1 with TRBJ2-7; 9 bases map to TRBD2. Germline V gene lookup returns CDR1 MGHRA and CDR2 YSYEKL. V trimming: 1 base; J trimming: 5 bases; junction bases outside the gene matches: 6. CDR3 length: 15 amino acids. CDR3 sequence reads: CASSQAAGGRNEQYF. As DNA, the CDR3 is TGCGCCAGCAGCCAAGCGGCGGGGGGGCGGAACGAGCAGTACTTC.

The chain combines TRBV7-8 with TRBJ1-1, with 9 bases that match TRBD1. The CDR3 loop spans 17 amino acids. The V gene end was trimmed by 2 bases and the J gene end by 3 bases; junction bases not matched to a gene: 10. The germline V gene has CDR1 SGHVS and CDR2 FQNEAQ. The CDR3 nucleotides are TGTGCCAGCAGCTTACCCCGGGACAGGGAAGGTTACACTGAAGCTTTCTTT. Its protein product is CASSLPRDREGYTEAFF.

This clone showed up just a few times. This chain joins TRBV29-1 and TRBJ2-3, with D tentatively TRBD2 (6 bases). Germline V CDR1 and CDR2: SQVTM, ANQGSEA. The ends were cut back, 5 bases at V and 3 bases at J, with 15 bases in the middle. There are 14 residues in the CDR3. CDR3 sequence: CSVNSGVRTDTQYF. DNA for the CDR3: TGCAGCGTTAACTCGGGAGTGCGGACAGATACGCAGTATTTT.

The rearrangement links TRBV6-5 to TRBJ2-1; D uncertain. V dropped 0 bases and J dropped 7 bases, with 16 bases sitting between them. Germline V CDR1 and CDR2: MNHEY, SVGAGI. CDR3 length equals 16 residues. CDR3 DNA: TGTGCCAGCAGTTACTCGAGGCGCCCCAAAAGGAATGAGCAGTTCTTC. Amino acids: CASSYSRRPKRNEQFF.

The CDR3 DNA is TGTGCCAGCAGCAAGAGGGGGTTTTCACCCCTCCACTTT. The encoded protein is CASSKRGFSPLHF. The V call is TRBV14, the J call TRBJ1-6; a weak D match, TRBD1 (6 bases). The CDR3 runs to 13 residues. Germline-derived CDR1 and CDR2 are SGHDN and FVKESK. The V end was cut by 5 bases, the J end by 9 bases, with 11 bases between.

The CDR3 region is CASSLVAGGTDTQYF. The CDR3 coding sequence is TGTGCCAGCAGTCTTGTTGCGGGGGGCACAGATACGCAGTATTTT. The V and J genes are TRBV27 and TRBJ2-3, with TRBD2 matching 7 bases. Germline V gene sequence: CDR1 MNHEY, CDR2 SMNVEV (reference sequence). The junction had 6 bases not matched to a gene; V was cut back by 5 bases and J by 1 base. The CDR3 is 15 amino acids.

The chain employs TRBV15 and TRBJ2-2; tentative D call: TRBD1 (6 bases). The V end lost 1 base, the J end lost 10 bases, and 16 bases lay between the germline ends. Germline-derived CDR1 and CDR2 are LNHNV and YYDKDF (reference sequence). The length of the CDR3 is 15 residues. The chain's CDR3 is CATSRAAGDIVELFF. As DNA, the CDR3 is TGTGCCACCAGCAGAGCGGCAGGGGATATAGTGGAGCTGTTTTTT.

This rearrangement joins TRBV6-1 to TRBJ2-1; 8 bases are a match to TRBD2. Germline V gene lookup returns CDR1 MNHNS and CDR2 SASEGT. This CDR3 spans 16 amino acids. J gave up 4 bases and V 1 base, and 6 bases lay outside the gene matches. The CDR3 sequence: CASSEDPGGTYNEQFF. Here the CDR3 DNA reads TGTGCCAGCAGTGAAGATCCGGGGGGGACATACAATGAGCAGTTCTTC.